This is a list of T cell receptor beta chains from one sample in a study of regulatory T cells in long-lasting Graves disease. MiXCR, run by TCRdb on the multiplex PCR reads, gives a single entry per CDR3 protein. Here the sample spans over 500,000 distinct CDR3 sequences, approximately 15% being singletons. This sample also belongs to another study, concerning T cells in Graves' hyperthyroidism and ophthalmopathy.

This specimen was peripheral blood mononuclear cells (PBMCs), taken at new diagnosis, from a patient treated with antithyroid drugs. The receptors originated from a woman between 25 and 40 years old with Graves disease. The CDR3 runs from the conserved cysteine through the conserved F or W. Fields, in order: J gene, D gene, V gene, clone size, CDR3 protein, CDR3 DNA. D genes are given only for firm matches. Clone size is shown for a subset of rows, as once, few, many or a class of expanded clone.

J: TRBJ2-2
D: TRBD1
V: TRBV24-1
size: many
CDR3: CATSPNTGTGNTGELFF
DNA: TGTGCCACCAGTCCAAATACCGGGACAGGGAACACCGGGGAGCTGTTTTTT

J: TRBJ2-7
D: NA
V: TRBV9
size: NA
CDR3: CASSLGGGVVDEQYF
DNA: TGTGCCAGCAGCTTAGGAGGGGGGGTAGTTGACGAGCAGTACTTC

J: TRBJ1-2
D: TRBD1
V: TRBV5-1
size: NA
CDR3: CASSLVSRDRGNYGYTF
DNA: TGCGCCAGCAGCTTGGTCTCCCGGGACAGGGGAAACTATGGCTACACCTTC

J: TRBJ1-4
D: NA
V: TRBV19
size: NA
CDR3: CASRSAGNEKLFF
DNA: TGTGCCAGTAGATCAGCCGGGAATGAAAAACTGTTTTTT

J: TRBJ2-5
D: NA
V: TRBV20-1
size: few
CDR3: CSARTVETQYF
DNA: TGCAGTGCCAGGACCGTGGAGACCCAGTACTTC

J: TRBJ2-3
D: NA
V: TRBV28
size: few
CDR3: CASSPLLTQYF
DNA: TGTGCCAGCAGTCCCCTTTTAACGCAGTATTTT

J: TRBJ1-1
D: NA
V: TRBV5-5
size: few
CDR3: CASSLASGRTEALF
DNA: TGTGCCAGCAGCTTGGCGTCAGGGAGGACTGAAGCTTTGTTT

J: TRBJ1-2
D: TRBD1
V: TRBV18
size: NA
CDR3: CASSPRTGQAMSGYTF
DNA: TGTGCCAGCTCACCGCGGACAGGACAAGCTATGAGCGGCTACACCTTC

J: TRBJ2-1
D: NA
V: TRBV5-1
size: few
CDR3: CASSPTRNYNEQFF
DNA: TGCGCCAGCAGCCCCACTAGGAACTACAATGAGCAGTTCTTC

J: TRBJ1-5
D: NA
V: TRBV24-1
size: many
CDR3: CATTLYFLWGQQPQHF
DNA: TGTGCCACCACACTCTACTTCTTATGGGGGCAGCAGCCCCAGCATTTT

J: TRBJ1-5
D: NA
V: TRBV20-1
size: many
CDR3: CSASPLRGRNQPQHF
DNA: TGCAGTGCTAGCCCTCTCAGGGGTCGCAATCAGCCCCAGCATTTT

J: TRBJ1-5
D: TRBD1
V: TRBV6-1
size: NA
CDR3: CASRGGQGLLVSQAQHF
DNA: TGTGCCAGCAGGGGAGGACAGGGCCTCCTAGTTTCCCAGGCCCAGCATTTT

J: TRBJ2-7
D: NA
V: TRBV20-1
size: many
CDR3: CSGRDGFYEQYF
DNA: TGCAGTGGTAGGGACGGCTTCTACGAGCAGTACTTC

J: TRBJ1-6
D: TRBD1
V: TRBV20-1
size: many
CDR3: CSARDRIKGQGNSPLHF
DNA: TGCAGTGCTAGAGACCGCATTAAGGGACAGGGCAATTCACCCCTCCACTTT

J: TRBJ2-2
D: TRBD2
V: TRBV12-3/TRBV12-4
size: few
CDR3: CASSLLAGGATGELFF
DNA: TGTGCCAGCAGTTTACTAGCGGGAGGTGCCACCGGGGAGCTGTTTTTT

J: TRBJ2-7
D: NA
V: TRBV27
size: many
CDR3: CASSRSEPGYYEQYF
DNA: TGTGCCAGCAGTCGGTCGGAACCGGGGTACTACGAGCAGTACTTC

J: TRBJ1-1
D: TRBD1
V: TRBV11-1
size: many
CDR3: CASSQGTGRTFF
DNA: TGTGCCAGCAGCCAAGGGACAGGGAGGACTTTCTTT

J: TRBJ2-1
D: TRBD1
V: TRBV7-9
size: many
CDR3: CASSLGDRVVDEQFF
DNA: TGTGCCAGCAGCTTAGGGGACAGGGTGGTTGATGAGCAGTTCTTC

J: TRBJ2-2
D: TRBD1
V: TRBV18
size: NA
CDR3: CASSPRQGTNTGELFF
DNA: TGTGCCAGCTCACCGAGACAGGGCACGAACACCGGGGAGCTGTTTTTT

J: TRBJ1-3
D: TRBD1
V: TRBV9
size: few
CDR3: CASSVALGTGRNTIYF
DNA: TGTGCCAGCAGCGTAGCCCTGGGGACAGGGAGAAACACCATATATTTT

J: TRBJ1-5
D: NA
V: TRBV25-1
size: many
CDR3: CAIKQPGGNQPQHF
DNA: TGTGCCATCAAGCAGCCAGGGGGCAATCAGCCCCAGCATTTT

J: TRBJ1-6
D: NA
V: TRBV6-5
size: many
CDR3: CASSYSGTTNSPLHF
DNA: TGTGCCAGCAGTTACTCCGGGACAACTAATTCACCCCTCCACTTT

J: TRBJ1-1
D: NA
V: TRBV14
size: many
CDR3: CASSQGRLNTEAFF
DNA: TGTGCCAGCAGCCAGGGTAGACTGAACACTGAAGCTTTCTTT

J: TRBJ2-7
D: NA
V: TRBV14
size: few
CDR3: CASSQRYSSYEQYF
DNA: TGTGCCAGCAGCCAAAGGTACAGTTCCTACGAGCAGTACTTC

J: TRBJ2-2
D: NA
V: TRBV28
size: many
CDR3: CASSLGYPNTGELFF
DNA: TGTGCCAGCAGTTTAGGCTACCCGAACACCGGGGAGCTGTTTTTT

J: TRBJ2-7
D: NA
V: TRBV6-2/TRBV6-3
size: few
CDR3: CASSLLIRHEQYF
DNA: TGTGCCAGCAGCCTCCTGATTCGACACGAGCAGTACTTC

J: TRBJ1-2
D: TRBD1
V: TRBV5-1
size: many
CDR3: CASSHGTANTNYGYTF
DNA: TGCGCCAGCAGCCACGGGACAGCAAATACTAACTATGGCTACACCTTC

J: TRBJ2-2
D: NA
V: TRBV12-3/TRBV12-4
size: NA
CDR3: CASSLIVNTGELFF
DNA: TGTGCCAGCAGTTTAATTGTAAACACCGGGGAGCTGTTTTTT

J: TRBJ2-3
D: NA
V: TRBV30
size: NA
CDR3: CAWSVSARSGDTQYF
DNA: TGTGCCTGGAGTGTTTCCGCTAGGAGTGGAGATACGCAGTATTTT

J: TRBJ2-5
D: TRBD2
V: TRBV2
size: many
CDR3: CASTAFSGSETQYF
DNA: TGTGCCAGCACGGCCTTTAGCGGGTCGGAGACCCAGTACTTC

J: TRBJ2-1
D: NA
V: TRBV5-1
size: NA
CDR3: CASSLSGPHNEQFF
DNA: TGCGCCAGCAGCTTATCCGGGCCTCACAATGAGCAGTTCTTC

J: TRBJ1-1
D: NA
V: TRBV24-1
size: NA
CDR3: CATSEYPNTEAFF
DNA: TGTGCCACCAGTGAGTACCCTAACACTGAAGCTTTCTTT

J: TRBJ2-1
D: NA
V: TRBV6-1
size: NA
CDR3: CASSERAAEASYNEQFF
DNA: TGTGCCAGCAGTGAGCGAGCGGCGGAAGCCTCCTACAATGAGCAGTTCTTC

J: TRBJ1-3
D: NA
V: TRBV20-1
size: few
CDR3: CSAREGSPGNTIYF
DNA: TGCAGTGCTAGAGAAGGGAGCCCAGGAAACACCATATATTTT

J: TRBJ2-5
D: TRBD2
V: TRBV4-1
size: few
CDR3: CASSQRLAGTGWGQETQYF
DNA: TGCGCCAGCAGCCAGCGACTAGCGGGGACGGGGTGGGGACAAGAGACCCAGTACTTC

J: TRBJ2-1
D: TRBD2
V: TRBV19
size: many
CDR3: CASSIDGLAGQYNEQFF
DNA: TGTGCCAGTAGTATAGATGGGCTAGCGGGCCAATACAATGAGCAGTTCTTC

J: TRBJ2-6
D: NA
V: TRBV11-1
size: few
CDR3: CASRGTGTKLVSGANVLTF
DNA: TGTGCCAGCAGGGGAACAGGGACTAAGTTGGTCTCTGGGGCCAACGTCCTGACTTTC

J: TRBJ2-7
D: NA
V: TRBV7-8
size: many
CDR3: CASSLTDSRGEQYF
DNA: TGTGCCAGCAGCTTGACGGACAGCCGAGGTGAGCAGTACTTC

J: TRBJ2-6
D: NA
V: TRBV10-3
size: NA
CDR3: CAISDGRADGAGANVLTF
DNA: TGTGCCATCAGTGATGGGCGGGCGGACGGTGCTGGGGCCAACGTCCTGACTTTC

J: TRBJ1-1
D: TRBD1
V: TRBV5-1
size: many
CDR3: CASRYGQDHEAFF
DNA: TGCGCCAGCAGATACGGACAGGACCATGAAGCTTTCTTT

J: TRBJ2-7
D: TRBD2
V: TRBV5-5
size: NA
CDR3: CASSLGGRPIYEQYF
DNA: TGTGCCAGCAGCTTGGGCGGGAGACCCATCTACGAGCAGTACTTC

J: TRBJ2-7
D: TRBD2
V: TRBV7-9
size: few
CDR3: CASLPAGTSGSMSEQYF
DNA: TGTGCCAGCCTCCCCGCGGGGACTAGCGGGAGTATGAGCGAGCAGTACTTC